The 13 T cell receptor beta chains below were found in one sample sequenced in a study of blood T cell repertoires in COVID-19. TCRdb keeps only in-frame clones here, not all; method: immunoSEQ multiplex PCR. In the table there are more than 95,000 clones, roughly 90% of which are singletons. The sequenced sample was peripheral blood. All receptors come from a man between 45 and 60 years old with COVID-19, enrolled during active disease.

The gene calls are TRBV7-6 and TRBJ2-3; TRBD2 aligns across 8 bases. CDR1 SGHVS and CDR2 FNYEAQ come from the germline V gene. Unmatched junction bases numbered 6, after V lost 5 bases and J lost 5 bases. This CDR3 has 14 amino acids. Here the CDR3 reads CASSLSGKGDTQYF. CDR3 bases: TGTGCCAGCAGCCTTAGCGGGAAGGGAGATACGCAGTATTTT.

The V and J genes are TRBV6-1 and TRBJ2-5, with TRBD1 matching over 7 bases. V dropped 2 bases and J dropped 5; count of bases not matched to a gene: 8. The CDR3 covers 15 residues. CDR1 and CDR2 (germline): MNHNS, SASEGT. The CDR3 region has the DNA TGTGCCAGCAGTGAAATAGGGGGCAGGCCGGAGACCCAGTACTTC. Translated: CASSEIGGRPETQYF.

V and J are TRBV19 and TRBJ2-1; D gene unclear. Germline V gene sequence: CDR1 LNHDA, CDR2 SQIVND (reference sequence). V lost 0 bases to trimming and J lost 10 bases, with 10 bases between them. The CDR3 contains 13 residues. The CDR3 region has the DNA TGTGCCAGTAGTATAGATCCCAGCGACGAGCAGTTCTTC. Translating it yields CASSIDPSDEQFF.

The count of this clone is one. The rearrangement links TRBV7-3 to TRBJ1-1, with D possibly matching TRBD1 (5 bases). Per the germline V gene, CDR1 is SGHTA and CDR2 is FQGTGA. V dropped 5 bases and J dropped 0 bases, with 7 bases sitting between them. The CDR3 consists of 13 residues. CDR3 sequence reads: CASSPRVNTEAFF. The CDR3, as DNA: TGTGCCAGCAGCCCCAGGGTGAACACTGAAGCTTTCTTT.

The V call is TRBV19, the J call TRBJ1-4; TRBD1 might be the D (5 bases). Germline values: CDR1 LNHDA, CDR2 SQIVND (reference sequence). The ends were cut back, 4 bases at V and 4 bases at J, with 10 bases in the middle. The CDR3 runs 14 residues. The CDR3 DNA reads TGTGCCAGTAGTACTAGACAGAGTAATGAAAAACTGTTTTTT. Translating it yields CASSTRQSNEKLFF.

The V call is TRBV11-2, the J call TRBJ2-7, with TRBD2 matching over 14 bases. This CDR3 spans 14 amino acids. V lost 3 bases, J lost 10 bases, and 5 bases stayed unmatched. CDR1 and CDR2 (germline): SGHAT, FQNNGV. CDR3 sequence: CASSLGTSGRQQYV. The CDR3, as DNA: TGTGCCAGCAGCTTGGGGACTAGCGGGAGACAACAGTACGTC.

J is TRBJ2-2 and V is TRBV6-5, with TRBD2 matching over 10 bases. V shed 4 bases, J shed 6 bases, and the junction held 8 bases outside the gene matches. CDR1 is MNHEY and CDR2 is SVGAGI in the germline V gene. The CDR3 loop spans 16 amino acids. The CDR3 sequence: CASSSQAGGVSGELFF. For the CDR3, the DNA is TGTGCCAGCAGTTCGCAAGCGGGAGGGGTCTCCGGGGAGCTGTTTTTT.

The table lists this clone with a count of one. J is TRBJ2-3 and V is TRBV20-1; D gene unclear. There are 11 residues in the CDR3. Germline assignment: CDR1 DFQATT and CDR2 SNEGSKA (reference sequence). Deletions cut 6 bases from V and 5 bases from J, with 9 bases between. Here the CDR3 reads CSAKRGDTQYF. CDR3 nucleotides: TGCAGTGCCAAGAGAGGAGATACGCAGTATTTT.

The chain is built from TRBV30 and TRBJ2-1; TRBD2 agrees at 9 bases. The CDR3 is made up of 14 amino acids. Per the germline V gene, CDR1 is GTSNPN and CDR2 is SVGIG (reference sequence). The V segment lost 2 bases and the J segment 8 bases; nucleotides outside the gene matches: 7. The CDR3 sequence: CAWSTVAGEYEQFF. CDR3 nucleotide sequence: TGTGCCTGGAGTACCGTAGCGGGAGAATATGAGCAGTTCTTC.

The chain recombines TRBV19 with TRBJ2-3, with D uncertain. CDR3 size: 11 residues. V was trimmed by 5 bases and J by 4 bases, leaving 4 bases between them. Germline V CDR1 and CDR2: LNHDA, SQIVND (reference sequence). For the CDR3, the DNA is TGTGCCAGTAGTCAATCAGATACGCAGTATTTT. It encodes CASSQSDTQYF.

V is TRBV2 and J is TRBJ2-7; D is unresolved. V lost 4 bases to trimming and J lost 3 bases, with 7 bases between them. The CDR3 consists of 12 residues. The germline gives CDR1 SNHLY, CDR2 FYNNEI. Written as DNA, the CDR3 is TGTGCCAGCAGTGCCGTCTTCTACGAGCAGTACTTC. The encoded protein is CASSAVFYEQYF.

CDR3 DNA sequence: TGTGCCTGGAATCCGGGACAGGGGCGAGAAAAACTGTTTTTT. Its translation is CAWNPGQGREKLFF. The chain combines TRBV30 with TRBJ1-4; 10 nucleotides agree with TRBD1. With V trimmed by 4 bases and J by 8 bases, 7 bases remained unmatched. The length of the CDR3 is 14 residues. In germline, CDR1 is GTSNPN, CDR2 SVGIG (reference sequence).

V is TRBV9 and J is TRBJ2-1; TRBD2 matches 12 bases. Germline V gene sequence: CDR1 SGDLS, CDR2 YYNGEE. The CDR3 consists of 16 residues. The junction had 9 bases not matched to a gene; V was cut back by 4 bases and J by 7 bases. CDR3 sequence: CASSSRSGLAGNEQFF. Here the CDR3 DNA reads TGTGCCAGCAGCTCCCGTTCGGGACTAGCGGGTAATGAGCAGTTCTTC. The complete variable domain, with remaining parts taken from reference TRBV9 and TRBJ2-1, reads DSGVTQTPKHLITATGQRVTLRCSPRSGDLSVYWYQQSLDQGLQFLIQYYNGEERAKGNILERFSAQQFPDLHSELNLSSLELGDSALYFCASSSRSGLAGNEQFFGPGTRLTVL.